These 30 T cell receptor beta chains share one sample of origin, sequenced in a study of cytomegalovirus exposure and HLA in healthy donors. The primer mix had 60 Vbeta and 13 Jbeta primers. Profiling relied on immunoSEQ multiplex PCR, and the TCRdb table lists in-frame clones only, not all of them. The sample contains about 190,000 clones, roughly 76% of which appear only once. Sequenced: PBMCs. All receptors derive from a man aged 35 to 55 in good health and CMV-seropositive.

This chain connects TRBV7-2 to TRBJ1-4; 8 positions agree with TRBD1. V shed 1 base and J 3 bases; nucleotides not matched to a gene: 4. CDR3 length: 16 residues. Germline CDR1 SGHTA, CDR2 FQGNSA. The CDR3 region has the DNA TGTGCCAGCAGCTTAGACTTGGGACAGGCTAATGAAAAACTGTTTTTT. The encoded protein is CASSLDLGQANEKLFF.

The genes are TRBV5-1 and TRBJ2-5; the match to TRBD1 covers 10 bases. Germline loops: CDR1 SGHRS, CDR2 YFSETQ. J gave up 4 bases and V 1 base, and 4 bases lay outside the gene matches. The CDR3 has 15 amino acids. The CDR3 spells CASSLSGTGVETQYF. As DNA, the CDR3 is TGCGCCAGCAGCTTGTCAGGGACAGGGGTAGAGACCCAGTACTTC. Combining the CDR3 with reference TRBV5-1 and TRBJ2-5 gives the whole variable domain KAGVTQTPRYLIKTRGQQVTLSCSPISGHRSVSWYQQTPGQGLQFLFEYFSETQRNKGNFPGRFSGRQFSNSRSEMNVSTLELGDSALYLCASSLSGTGVETQYFGPGTRLLVL.

The V and J genes are TRBV30 and TRBJ2-5; 12 bases agree with TRBD2. Germline CDR1 reads GTSNPN; CDR2 reads SVGIG (reference sequence). V trimming: 3 bases; J trimming: 2 bases; junction bases outside the gene matches: 10. This CDR3 spans 17 amino acids. Here the CDR3 reads CAWRGLLAGGVQETQYF. The CDR3 nucleotides are TGTGCCTGGAGAGGGCTGCTAGCGGGGGGGGTTCAAGAGACCCAGTACTTC.

This chain connects TRBV27 to TRBJ1-2; TRBD1 aligns across 8 bases. The CDR3 consists of 15 residues. CDR1 is MNHEY, CDR2 SMNVEV, per germline (reference sequence). The ends lost 7 bases at V and 9 bases at J; junction bases unmatched: 16. In DNA form, the CDR3 reads TGTGCCAGCAAGGGGGGCAGGGGGCAAGTGGTGCGCTACACCTTC. As protein: CASKGGRGQVVRYTF.

V is TRBV2 and J is TRBJ1-6; D perhaps matches TRBD1 (6 bases). CDR1 and CDR2 (germline): SNHLY, FYNNEI. The CDR3 sequence is 16 residues long. V gave up 7 bases and J gave up 14 bases, with 27 bases separating them. The CDR3 DNA is TGTGCCAGCACCGATGCTGCGGACAGAATTCGTTTCACCCTCCACTTT. Its protein product is CASTDAADRIRFTLHF.

This clone was observed once. The gene calls are TRBV5-1 and TRBJ1-5; D is unresolved. Germline V gives CDR1 SGHRS, CDR2 YFSETQ. V lost 0 bases, J lost 7 bases, and 14 bases lay in between. This CDR3 contains 15 residues. The CDR3 DNA is TGCGCCAGCAGCTTGGTCGGGGATGAGAGACAGCCCCAGCATTTT. It specifies CASSLVGDERQPQHF. The full variable domain, its missing parts supplied by reference TRBV5-1 and TRBJ1-5, is KAGVTQTPRYLIKTRGQQVTLSCSPISGHRSVSWYQQTPGQGLQFLFEYFSETQRNKGNFPGRFSGRQFSNSRSEMNVSTLELGDSALYLCASSLVGDERQPQHFGDGTRLSIL.

This chain connects TRBV19 to TRBJ1-3, with TRBD1 as a possible D gene (6 bases). Germline V CDR1 and CDR2: LNHDA, SQIVND (reference sequence). This CDR3 is 15 amino acids long. The V end lost 6 bases, the J end lost 2 bases, and 14 bases lay between the germline ends. The DNA for the CDR3 is TGTGCCAGTAGGAACAGGGCGGCGGCTGGAAACACCATATATTTT. This translates into CASRNRAAAGNTIYF.

This chain connects TRBV5-1 to TRBJ1-2; a possible D gene is TRBD1 (5 bases). V lost 1 base and J lost 0, with 10 bases in between. The CDR3 extends over 15 amino acids. Germline values: CDR1 SGHRS, CDR2 YFSETQ. CDR3 region: CASSLTSGTNYGYTF. The CDR3 region has the DNA TGCGCCAGCAGCTTGACGTCAGGGACTAACTATGGCTACACCTTC.

This chain joins TRBV29-1 and TRBJ1-1, with 7 bases fitting TRBD1. The CDR3 extends over 14 amino acids. CDR1 and CDR2 from the germline V gene are SQVTM and ANQGSEA. The junction had 6 bases not matched to a gene; V was cut back by 3 bases and J by 2 bases. The CDR3 sequence is CSVDFTGANTEAFF. CDR3 DNA: TGCAGCGTTGATTTTACAGGGGCTAACACTGAAGCTTTCTTT.

CDR3 coding DNA: TGTGCCAGTAGTACTTATCCCGGGGAGCTGTTTTTT. This translates into CASSTYPGELFF. The chain is built from TRBV19 and TRBJ2-2; D unclear. This CDR3 is 12 amino acids long. The V gene's germline CDR1 is LNHDA and CDR2 SQIVND (reference sequence). The V end was cut by 4 bases, the J end by 6 bases, with 6 bases between.

The V call is TRBV11-2, the J call TRBJ1-2; D might be TRBD1 (5 bases). Trimming pared 3 bases from V and 3 bases from J, leaving 14 bases between. This CDR3 is built from 15 residues. Germline V gene sequence: CDR1 SGHAT, CDR2 FQNNGV. This CDR3 is CASSFKQESHYGYTF. CDR3 sequence (DNA): TGTGCCAGCAGCTTTAAACAGGAATCTCACTATGGCTACACCTTC.

Notes on this clone: Other DNA sequences in this sample translate to the same CDR3. The V and J genes are TRBV19 and TRBJ2-5; 7 bases match TRBD1. Germline V gene data show CDR1 as LNHDA and CDR2 as SQIVND (reference sequence). The CDR3 contains 13 residues. With 6 bases clipped from V and 3 bases from J, the junction kept 4 bases outside the gene matches. The DNA of the CDR3 is TGTGCCAGTAGCCCTGACAGGGAAGAGACCCAGTACTTC. Its translation: CASSPDREETQYF.

J is TRBJ1-1 and V is TRBV30; tentative D call: TRBD1 (6 bases). CDR1 is GTSNPN, CDR2 SVGIG, per germline (reference sequence). The CDR3 contains 13 residues. The V gene lost 2 bases and the J gene lost 5 bases, with 12 bases spanning the gap. The DNA of the CDR3 is TGTGCCTGGAGTCAGAGGGGGGGGACTGAAGCTTTCTTT. It specifies CAWSQRGGTEAFF.

The chain recombines TRBV29-1 with TRBJ2-5; 9 bases line up with TRBD1. The J call may be mistaken, given a closer DNA end match to TRBJ2-7. The germline CDR1 and CDR2 sequences are SQVTM and ANQGSEA. CDR3 length: 14 residues. CDR3 in DNA: TGCAGCTTCCTGAACCGGGACAGGGACTACGAGCAGTACTTC. Translation gives CSFLNRDRDYEQYF.

The genes are TRBV10-1 and TRBJ2-3, with a tentative D call TRBD1 (6 bases). This CDR3 region has 20 residues. Trimming took 0 bases from V and 2 from J, leaving 24 bases between them. Germline V lookup: CDR1 WNHNN, CDR2 SYGVQD (reference sequence). The CDR3, as DNA: TGCGCCAGCAGTGAGTCGGGGGACCCTCCGACAGGCAGGTCCACAGATACGCAGTATTTT. Translated: CASSESGDPPTGRSTDTQYF.

This clone was seen a handful of times. The chain carries TRBV9 and TRBJ1-5; TRBD1 matches at 8 bases. This CDR3 is 15 amino acids long. Per the germline V gene, CDR1 is SGDLS and CDR2 is YYNGEE. After removal of 1 base from V and 4 bases from J, the junction contained 4 bases not matched to a gene. The CDR3 spells CASSVSTGDNQPQHF. The CDR3 bases are TGTGCCAGCAGCGTATCGACAGGGGATAATCAGCCCCAGCATTTT.

CDR3 sequence: CASSPGAAPDTQYF. The CDR3, as DNA: TGTGCCAGCTCACCAGGGGCCGCCCCAGATACGCAGTATTTT. V is TRBV18 and J is TRBJ2-3; TRBD1 is a possible D gene (5 bases). Germline V gene lookup returns CDR1 KGHSH and CDR2 LQKENI. CDR3 length: 14 residues. V dropped 2 bases and J dropped 4 bases, with 10 bases sitting between them.

The V gene is TRBV2, the J gene TRBJ2-1, with 11 bases lining up with TRBD2. V lost 6 bases and J lost 13; bases outside the gene matches: 5. In germline, CDR1 is SNHLY, CDR2 FYNNEI. The CDR3 extends over 12 amino acids. Here the CDR3 DNA reads TGTGCCAGCAGGCGACTAGCGGGGAACCAGTTCTTC. This encodes CASRRLAGNQFF.

This chain uses TRBV7-8 with TRBJ1-2; D remains unclear. This CDR3 region has 13 residues. CDR1 and CDR2 from the germline V gene are SGHVS and FQNEAQ. Trimming took off 5 bases at V and 8 bases at J, with 15 bases between the two ends. The CDR3 DNA follows: TGTGCCAGCAGCATTGCTAGAGGAAGGGGCTACACCTTC. This sequence encodes CASSIARGRGYTF. Supplemented by reference TRBV7-8 and TRBJ1-2, the full variable domain reads GAGVSQSPRYKVAKRGQDVALRCDPISGHVSLFWYQQALGQGPEFLTYFQNEAQLDKSGLPSDRFFAERPEGSVSTLKIQRTQQEDSAVYLCASSIARGRGYTFGSGTRLTVV.

V gene TRBV28 combines with J gene TRBJ1-1; no clear D. Germline V gene sequence: CDR1 MDHEN, CDR2 SYDVKM. Trimming took off 3 bases at V and 7 bases at J, with 6 bases between the two ends. CDR3 size: 11 residues. The CDR3 sequence is CASSLESEAFF. CDR3 in DNA: TGTGCCAGCAGTTTGGAGAGTGAAGCTTTCTTT.

Concerning this clone itself: One junction end disagrees with the germline gene, perhaps due to a read error. The chain is built from TRBV15 and TRBJ2-7, with D possibly matching TRBD2 (6 bases). CDR1 is LNHNV, CDR2 YYDKDF, per germline (reference sequence). This CDR3 has 13 residues. The CDR3 spells CATSTLGGREQCF. CDR3 in DNA: TGTGCCACCAGCACCTTGGGGGGTCGGGAGCAGTGCTTC.

This clone showed up just once. The chain employs TRBV7-6 and TRBJ2-7; 10 nucleotides agree with TRBD1. The germline CDR1 and CDR2 sequences are SGHVS and FNYEAQ. This CDR3 is built from 14 residues. The ends lost 5 bases at V and 3 bases at J; junction bases unmatched: 4. Here the CDR3 DNA reads TGTGCCAGCAGCAAGGGACAGGGGATCTACGAGCAGTACTTC. Protein: CASSKGQGIYEQYF.

This clone has a handful of counts. The rearrangement links TRBV19 to TRBJ1-1; D remains unclear. Trimming removed 2 bases from V and 1 base from J, with 8 bases in between. The germline gives CDR1 LNHDA, CDR2 SQIVND (reference sequence). The CDR3 totals 14 residues. CDR3 protein: CASSIRGRNTEAFF. CDR3 in DNA: TGTGCCAGTAGTATAAGAGGGCGGAACACTGAAGCTTTCTTT.

This clone was seen just once. This chain's CDR3 is CASSYQDVAQETQYF. As DNA, the CDR3 is TGTGCCAGCAGTTACCAGGATGTCGCCCAAGAGACCCAGTACTTC. The chain is built from TRBV28 and TRBJ2-5; D gene uncertain. With 4 bases removed from V and 1 base from J, the gap between germline ends came to 13 bases. Per germline, CDR1 MDHEN and CDR2 SYDVKM. This CDR3 has 15 residues.

This clone appeared once. The V and J genes are TRBV14 and TRBJ2-1, with 12 bases fitting TRBD2. This CDR3 has 18 amino acids. Germline V gives CDR1 SGHDN, CDR2 FVKESK. V gave up 0 bases and J gave up 0 bases; unmatched junction bases: 3. The CDR3 here is CASSQEGLAGSSYNEQFF. The DNA for the CDR3 is TGTGCCAGCAGCCAAGAAGGACTAGCGGGGAGCTCCTACAATGAGCAGTTCTTC.

The genes are TRBV29-1 and TRBJ1-1; D may be TRBD1 (6 bases). Trimming took 4 bases from V and 7 from J, leaving 13 bases between them. The germline CDR1 and CDR2 sequences are SQVTM and ANQGSEA. The CDR3 covers 12 residues. CDR3 sequence: CSVGLGANEAFF. CDR3 nucleotide sequence: TGCAGCGTTGGCCTGGGGGCGAATGAAGCTTTCTTT.

The chain has TRBV6-5 and TRBJ1-1, with D unclear. Between the trimmed V and J ends, which lost 2 bases and 6 bases, there was a span of 13 bases. The germline CDR1 and CDR2 sequences are MNHEY and SVGAGI. This CDR3 spans 14 amino acids. The CDR3 coding sequence is TGTGCCAGCAGTTACCGGCAGGCCGGCGCTGAAGCTTTCTTT. Its translation is CASSYRQAGAEAFF.

The rearrangement joins TRBV25-1 to TRBJ1-2; no definite D call. V was shortened by 3 bases and J by 8 bases, with 10 bases between the two germline ends. Germline V gene data show CDR1 as MGHDK and CDR2 as SYGVNS. The CDR3 sequence is 12 residues long. For the CDR3, the DNA is TGTGCCAGCAGTGACGGGTCTAGGGGCTACACCTTC. Translation: CASSDGSRGYTF.

The chain recombines TRBV27 with TRBJ2-3, with D possibly being TRBD2 (5 bases). The CDR3 extends over 16 amino acids. Germline V CDR1 and CDR2: MNHEY, SMNVEV (reference sequence). With 2 bases removed from V and 2 bases from J, the gap between germline ends came to 14 bases. CDR3 in DNA: TGTGCCAGCAGTTTAATAGGCGGGTCCCTCACAGATACGCAGTATTTT. Its translation is CASSLIGGSLTDTQYF.

The gene calls are TRBV4-1 and TRBJ1-1, with a possible D match to TRBD1 (6 bases). CDR1 MGHRA and CDR2 YSYEKL come from the germline V gene. Trimming left V 3 bases short and J 4 bases short, with 18 bases between. The CDR3 sequence is 16 residues long. CDR3 in amino acids: CASSQEGGGLGTEAFF. The CDR3, as DNA: TGCGCCAGCAGCCAGGAAGGGGGAGGGTTGGGCACTGAAGCTTTCTTT.